The present T cell receptor beta chain was sequenced within a study of PD-1 blockade in classical Hodgkin lymphoma (dated by TCRdb to between 2020 and 2021). In the study overall: To define a peripheral blood immune signature of response to PD-1 blockade in classical Hodgkin lymphoma, the study combined TCR beta sequencing with CyTOF. The investigation overall reported the following: Baseline TCR diversity was reported as lower in newly diagnosed patients than in healthy donors, and lower still in relapsed/refractory patients. The study covered only a single clinical trial cohort, and the causes of the repertoire differences, possibly disease activity or prior therapy, were still not defined.

The count of this clone is one. Its recognized antigen is unknown. Qualities for individual bases were not recorded, and no much larger clone is one base off. The CDR3, from cysteine to phenylalanine, totals 13 residues. The sequence is cut down to CDR3 DNA, 39 bases in frame from base 1. V sheds 0 bases and J sheds 4 bases, leaving 6 bases between their ends. From the germline V gene (reference sequence), CDR1 is LNHNV and CDR2 is YYDKDF. Genomic DNA was extracted with the Qiagen DNeasy kit from unsorted PBMCs and from negatively selected CD4+ and CD8+ fractions. TCR beta CDR3 regions were amplified by immunoSEQ multiplex PCR using primers annealing to V and J segments. A synthetic immune receptor repertoire was used to minimize amplification bias, and any residual bias was removed computationally once sequencing was done. The study's processing was this. Repertoire diversity was quantified as the Shannon entropy index using custom Python scripts. Unsorted, CD4+ and CD8+ repertoires were analyzed separately, except in combined analyses where CD4+ and CD8+ sequences were merged in silico. TCRdb limited this immuneACCESS table to in-frame rearrangements with V and J called. A share of clones is missing; checked studies link under half to unresolved V genes, and the rest is unexplained. The V and J calls and the clone size are those of that table, but D and trimming were determined from the DNA. This sample comprises around 10,000 clones, 91% of them detected only once. The ten most abundant clones make up roughly 8.7% of the sample.

The sample's time point label, in plain terms: newly diagnosed, previously untreated cHL patient sample. Magnetic negative selection with a Miltenyi CD8+ T cell isolation kit was used to purify CD8+ T cells from thawed PBMCs. As a comparison group for the relapsed/refractory trial patients, PBMCs were sequenced from patients with newly diagnosed, previously untreated classical Hodgkin lymphoma. Peripheral blood was collected in 8 mL Vacutainer Cell Preparation Tubes, from which PBMCs were isolated by centrifugation and then cryopreserved. Purified CD4+ and CD8+ fractions were generated only in cases for which an additional PBMC sample was available. Magnetically labelled cells were removed on LS columns in a quadroMACS separator, and the flow-through was retained as the purified fraction.

The specimen was CD8+ T cells from blood. This chain joins TRBV15 to TRBJ2-5; no D gene call is confident. The TCR was taken from a human donor with classical Hodgkin lymphoma. The nucleotide sequence reads TGTGCCACCAGCAGAGATAGGGCAGAGACCCAGTACTTC. It specifies CATSRDRAETQYF.